What follows are 12 T cell receptor beta chains derived from one specimen sequenced in a study of control samples from healthy donors and cancer patients. TCRdb's table, derived via immunoSEQ multiplex PCR, lists solely in-frame clones and lacks some. Found here are 200,000 or so clones, 85% to 95% of them singletons; the top ten hold less than 1.6%. Sequenced input: blood. The source of these receptors is a man over 45 in good health.

On this clone: Other DNA sequences within the sample encode an identical CDR3. This sequence joins TRBV18 and TRBJ2-5, with unresolved D. The germline CDR1 and CDR2 sequences are KGHSH and LQKENI. The CDR3 covers 11 residues. V lost 6 bases and J lost 2, with 4 bases in between. The CDR3 spells CASSPQETQYF. The CDR3 DNA is TGTGCCAGCTCCCCTCAAGAGACCCAGTACTTC.

This rearrangement joins TRBV15 to TRBJ2-7, with no clear D. This CDR3 region has 14 residues. Trimming took 5 bases from V and 2 from J, leaving 13 bases between them. CDR1 LNHNV and CDR2 YYDKDF come from the germline V gene (reference sequence). DNA for the CDR3: TGTGCCACCAGCCCAGGCTTCAACACCTACGAGCAGTACTTC. Protein: CATSPGFNTYEQYF.

The genes are TRBV27 and TRBJ2-1; 10 nucleotides agree with TRBD2. This CDR3 is built from 18 residues. From germline, CDR1 is MNHEY and CDR2 SMNVEV (reference sequence). The ends lost 2 bases at V and 0 bases at J; junction bases unmatched: 7. This chain's CDR3 is CASSLILTSGVSYNEQFF. In DNA, the CDR3 is TGTGCCAGCAGTTTAATTCTAACTAGCGGGGTCTCCTACAATGAGCAGTTCTTC.

V and J are TRBV19 and TRBJ2-3; D perhaps matches TRBD2 (6 bases). CDR1 and CDR2 from the germline V gene are LNHDA and SQIVND (reference sequence). Between the trimmed V and J ends, which lost 3 bases and 1 base, there was a span of 17 bases. The CDR3 sequence is 17 residues long. The CDR3 loop is CASSMAGRGRGTDTQYF. The CDR3, as DNA: TGTGCCAGTAGTATGGCGGGAAGGGGACGGGGCACAGATACGCAGTATTTT.

Concerning this clone itself: Other DNA variants within this sample encode the same CDR3. The rearrangement links TRBV7-9 to TRBJ1-2, with a weak D call TRBD1 (6 bases). With 1 base removed from V and 4 bases from J, the gap between germline ends came to 13 bases. The germline gives CDR1 SEHNR, CDR2 FQNEAQ (reference sequence). The CDR3 has 15 residues. The DNA for the CDR3 is TGTGCCAGCAGCTTAGAGGGTCGGGGGGCCTATGGCTACACCTTC. Protein sequence: CASSLEGRGAYGYTF.

V gene TRBV20-1 combines with J gene TRBJ2-7; D perhaps matches TRBD1 (6 bases). CDR1 and CDR2 (germline): DFQATT, SNEGSKA (reference sequence). This CDR3 contains 11 residues. Trimming cost V 5 bases and J 5 bases, with 10 bases left between them. CDR3 coding DNA: TGCAGTGCTCGACAGGACAACGAGCAGTACGTC. Its protein product is CSARQDNEQYV.

The chain links TRBV7-3 to TRBJ2-3; D is perhaps TRBD2 (5 bases). Trimming took off 6 bases at V and 0 bases at J, with 10 bases between the two ends. The germline V gene encodes CDR1 SGHTA and CDR2 FQGTGA. This CDR3 spans 14 amino acids. DNA of the CDR3: TGTGCCAGCAGGTTCAGGACTAGCACAGATACGCAGTATTTT. Its translation is CASRFRTSTDTQYF.

The gene calls are TRBV29-1 and TRBJ1-2; possibly TRBD1 for D (5 bases). V lost 4 bases to trimming and J lost 0 bases, with 18 bases between them. This CDR3 has 16 amino acids. Germline assignment: CDR1 SQVTM and CDR2 ANQGSEA. The CDR3 sequence: CSVGAQGKFPNYGYTF. In nucleotides, the CDR3 is TGCAGCGTTGGGGCGCAGGGAAAGTTTCCTAACTATGGCTACACCTTC.

This clone came up once. This sequence joins TRBV4-2 and TRBJ1-1; D call uncertain. CDR1 and CDR2 (germline): LGHNA, YNFKEQ. The CDR3 has 17 residues. Trimming left V 0 bases short and J 0 bases short, with 14 bases between. CDR3 DNA: TGTGCCAGCAGCCAAGATGCGACTGACTTCTTGAACACTGAAGCTTTCTTT. Translation: CASSQDATDFLNTEAFF.

This clone was seen only a few times. V is TRBV3-1 (or the pseudogene TRBV3-2) and J is TRBJ2-5; 8 bases line up with TRBD1. V shed 5 bases and J 2 bases; nucleotides not matched to a gene: 4. CDR3 length: 14 residues. Germline CDR1 and CDR2: LGHDT and YNNKEL (reference sequence). CDR3 loop: CASSLYRGQETQYF. The CDR3 DNA reads TGTGCCAGCAGCTTGTACAGGGGGCAAGAGACCCAGTACTTC.

CDR3 nucleotides: TGTGCCAGCTCACCACAGGGAGGGACAGATACGCAGTATTTT. Translating gives CASSPQGGTDTQYF. This chain joins TRBV18 and TRBJ2-3; TRBD2 matches at 7 bases. The CDR3 length is 14 residues. V lost 1 base and J lost 3; bases outside the gene matches: 1. Germline V lookup: CDR1 KGHSH, CDR2 LQKENI.

The chain is built from TRBV7-2 and TRBJ2-7; D is ambiguous. This CDR3 contains 16 residues. Looked up from germline, CDR1 is SGHTA and CDR2 is FQGNSA. The ends were cut back, 5 bases at V and 2 bases at J, with 19 bases in the middle. The CDR3 DNA follows: TGTGCCAGCAGCCTATTATCGACCGATTCTACCTACGAGCAGTACTTC. It is translated as CASSLLSTDSTYEQYF.